The clone carrying this T cell receptor beta chain was picked up many times. The sample comes from a study of Graves' ophthalmopathy and Graves' hyperthyroidism. The authors diagnosed from clinical symptoms, serum thyroxine, TRAb, thyroid ultrasound and orbital computed tomography. RNA transcripts yielded amplified TCR beta CDR3 regions. First-round RT-PCR with HTBI primers preceded a second-round multiplex PCR. TCRdb analysed the multiplex PCR reads with MiXCR anew, one entry per CDR3 protein. The data contain over a million distinct CDR3 sequences, less than 45% of them singletons. With 4 bases removed from V and 4 bases from J, the gap between germline ends came to 10 bases. The CDR3 has 13 amino acids. Per germline, CDR1 MNHEY and CDR2 SVGAGI.

This TCR was sampled from an adult man with Graves' hyperthyroidism. V and J are TRBV6-5 and TRBJ1-2; no clear D. Sequencing was carried out using peripheral blood or thyroid tissue (not recorded which). The CDR3 loop reads CASSSNNGYGYTF. The CDR3 bases are TGTGCCAGCAGTTCTAACAACGGCTATGGCTACACCTTC.